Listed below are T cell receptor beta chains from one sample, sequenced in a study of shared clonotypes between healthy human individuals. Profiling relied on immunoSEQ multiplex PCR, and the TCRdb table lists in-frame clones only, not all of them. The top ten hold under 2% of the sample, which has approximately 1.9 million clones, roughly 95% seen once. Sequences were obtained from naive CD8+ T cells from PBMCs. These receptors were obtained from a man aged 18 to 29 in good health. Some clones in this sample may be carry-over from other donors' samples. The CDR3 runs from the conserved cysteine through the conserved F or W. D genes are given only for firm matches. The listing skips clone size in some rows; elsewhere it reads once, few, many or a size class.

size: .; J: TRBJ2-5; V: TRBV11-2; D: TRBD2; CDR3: CASSSGTSGRWWETQYF; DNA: TGTGCCAGCAGCTCAGGGACTAGCGGGAGGTGGTGGGAGACCCAGTACTTC
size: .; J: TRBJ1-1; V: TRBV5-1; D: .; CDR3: CASSLAQSMNTEAFF; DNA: TGCGCCAGCAGCTTGGCCCAGAGCATGAACACTGAAGCTTTCTTT
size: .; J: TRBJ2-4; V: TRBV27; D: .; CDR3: CASSLAPRGGKNIQYF; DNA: TGTGCCAGCAGTTTAGCCCCCAGGGGGGGCAAAAACATTCAGTACTTC
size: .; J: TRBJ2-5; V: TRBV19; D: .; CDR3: CASRRGQGVAETQYF; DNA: TGTGCCAGTAGAAGGGGACAAGGCGTAGCTGAGACCCAGTACTTC
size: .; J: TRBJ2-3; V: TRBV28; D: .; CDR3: CASSLLGTSSTDTQYF; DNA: TGTGCCAGCAGTTTATTGGGGACCTCTAGCACAGATACGCAGTATTTT
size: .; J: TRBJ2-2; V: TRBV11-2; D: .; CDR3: CASAWLGELFF; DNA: TGTGCCAGCGCATGGCTCGGGGAGCTGTTTTTT
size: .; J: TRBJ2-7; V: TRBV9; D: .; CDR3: CASSVGQLHYEQYF; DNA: TGTGCCAGCAGCGTAGGGCAGCTTCACTACGAGCAGTACTTC
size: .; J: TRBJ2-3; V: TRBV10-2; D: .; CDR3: CASSETRKWADTQYF; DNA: TGCGCCAGCAGTGAGACCCGAAAATGGGCAGATACGCAGTATTTT
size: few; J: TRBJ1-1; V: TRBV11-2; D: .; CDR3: CASSPTGNTEAFF; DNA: TGTGCCAGCAGCCCCACAGGGAACACTGAAGCTTTCTTT
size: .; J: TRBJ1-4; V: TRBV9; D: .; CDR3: CASSDERKLFF; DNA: TGTGCCAGCAGCGACGAAAGAAAACTGTTTTTT
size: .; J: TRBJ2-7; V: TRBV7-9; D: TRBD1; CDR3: CASSSSDRDYEQYF; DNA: TGTGCCAGCAGCTCCTCTGACAGGGACTACGAGCAGTACTTC
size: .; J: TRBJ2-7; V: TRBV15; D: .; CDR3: CATSRDVRDVTYEQYF; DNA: TGTGCCACCAGCAGAGATGTCAGGGACGTTACCTACGAGCAGTACTTC
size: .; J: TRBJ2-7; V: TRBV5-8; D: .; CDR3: CASSLGGGSYEQYF; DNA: TGTGCCAGCAGCTTGGGGGGCGGCTCCTACGAGCAGTACTTC
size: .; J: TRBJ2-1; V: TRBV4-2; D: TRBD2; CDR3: CASSQGREYAYNEQFF; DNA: TGTGCCAGCAGCCAGGGGCGGGAGTACGCTTACAATGAGCAGTTCTTC
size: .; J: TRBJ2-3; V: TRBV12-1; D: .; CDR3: CASSSRLADLGDTQYF; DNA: TGTGCCAGCAGCTCCCGACTAGCGGACCTGGGGGATACGCAGTATTTT
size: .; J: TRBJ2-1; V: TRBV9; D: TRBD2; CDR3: CASSVEAGLAGVHYNEQFF; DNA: TGTGCCAGCAGCGTAGAAGCCGGACTAGCGGGAGTCCACTACAATGAGCAGTTCTTC
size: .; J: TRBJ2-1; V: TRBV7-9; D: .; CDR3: CASSPGYEQFF; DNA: TGTGCCAGCAGTCCAGGGTATGAGCAGTTCTTC
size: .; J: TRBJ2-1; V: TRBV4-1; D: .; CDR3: CASSQDPRLGNEQFF; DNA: TGCGCCAGCAGCCAAGATCCCAGGCTTGGCAATGAGCAGTTCTTC
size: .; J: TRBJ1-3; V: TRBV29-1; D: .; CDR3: CSVLSGGNTIYF; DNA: TGCAGCGTTCTCTCCGGGGGAAACACCATATATTTT
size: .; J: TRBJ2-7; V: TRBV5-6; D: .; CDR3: CASSMSGKSYEQYF; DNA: TGTGCCAGCAGCATGTCGGGAAAGTCCTACGAGCAGTACTTC
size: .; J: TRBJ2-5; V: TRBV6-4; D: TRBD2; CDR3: CASEGLWSFETQYF; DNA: TGTGCCAGCGAGGGACTATGGAGTTTTGAGACCCAGTACTTC
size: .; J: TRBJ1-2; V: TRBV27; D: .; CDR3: CASSSIYGGLGYGYTF; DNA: TGTGCCAGCAGTTCCATCTACGGGGGGCTCGGCTATGGCTACACCTTC
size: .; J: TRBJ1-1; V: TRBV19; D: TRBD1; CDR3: CASSPRQGRSTEAFF; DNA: TGTGCCAGTAGTCCGCGACAGGGACGGAGCACTGAAGCTTTCTTT
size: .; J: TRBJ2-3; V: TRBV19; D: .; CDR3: CASSIRDLDTQYF; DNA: TGTGCCAGTAGTATAAGGGACTTAGATACGCAGTATTTT
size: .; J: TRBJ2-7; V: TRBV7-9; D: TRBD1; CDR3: CASSPWDSWEQYF; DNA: TGTGCCAGCAGCCCGTGGGACAGTTGGGAGCAGTACTTC
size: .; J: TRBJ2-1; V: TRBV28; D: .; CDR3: CASRRDRAPYNEQFF; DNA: TGTGCCAGCAGGCGCGACAGAGCACCTTACAATGAGCAGTTCTTC
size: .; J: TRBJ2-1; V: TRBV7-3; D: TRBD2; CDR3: CASSPGLADYNEQFF; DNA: TGTGCCAGCAGCCCGGGACTAGCGGACTACAATGAGCAGTTCTTC
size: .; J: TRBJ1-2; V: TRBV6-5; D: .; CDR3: CASSERGSYGYTF; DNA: TGTGCCAGCAGTGAGAGGGGGAGCTATGGCTACACCTTC
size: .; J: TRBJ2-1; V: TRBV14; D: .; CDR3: CASSQVRGNEQFF; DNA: TGTGCCAGCAGCCAAGTTCGGGGCAATGAGCAGTTCTTC
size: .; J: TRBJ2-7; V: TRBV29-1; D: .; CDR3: CSVPGAYEQYF; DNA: TGCAGCGTTCCTGGAGCCTACGAGCAGTACTTC
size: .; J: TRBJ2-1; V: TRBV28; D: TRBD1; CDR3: CASSRDRGPFYEQFF; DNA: TGTGCCAGCAGTCGGGACAGGGGGCCGTTCTATGAGCAGTTCTTC
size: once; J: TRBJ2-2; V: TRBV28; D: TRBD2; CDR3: CASSLAGAGELFF; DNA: TGTGCCAGCAGCCTCGCGGGGGCCGGGGAGCTGTTTTTT
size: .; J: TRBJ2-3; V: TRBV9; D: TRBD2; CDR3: CASSVGASGRTDTQYF; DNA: TGTGCCAGCAGCGTAGGGGCTAGCGGGAGGACAGATACGCAGTATTTT
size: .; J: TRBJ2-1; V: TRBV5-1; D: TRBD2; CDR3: CASSLYGDIQAGVPYNEQFF; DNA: TGCGCCAGCAGCTTGTATGGGGACATTCAAGCGGGAGTGCCCTACAATGAGCAGTTCTTC
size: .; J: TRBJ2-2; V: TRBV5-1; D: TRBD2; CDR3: CASSWRGGLAVPGELFF; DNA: TGCGCCAGCAGCTGGAGGGGCGGACTAGCGGTCCCCGGGGAGCTGTTTTTT
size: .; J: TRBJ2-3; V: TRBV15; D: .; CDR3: CATSGPGSTDTQYF; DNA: TGTGCCACCAGCGGCCCGGGGTCTACAGATACGCAGTATTTT
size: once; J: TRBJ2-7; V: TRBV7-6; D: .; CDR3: CASSSANRDITPYEQYF; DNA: TGTGCCAGCAGCTCCGCCAACCGGGACATAACTCCCTACGAGCAGTACTTC
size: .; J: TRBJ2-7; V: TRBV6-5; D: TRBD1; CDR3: CASSLHDRGFYEQYF; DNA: TGTGCCAGCAGCCTACACGACAGGGGGTTTTACGAGCAGTACTTC
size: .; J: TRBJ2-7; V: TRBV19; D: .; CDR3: CASSGTPGAYEQYF; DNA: TGTGCCAGTAGCGGGACACCAGGAGCCTACGAGCAGTACTTC
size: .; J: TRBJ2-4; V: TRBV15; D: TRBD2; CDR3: CATRGEFGLAAGIQYF; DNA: TGTGCCACCAGAGGTGAATTTGGACTAGCGGCTGGCATTCAGTACTTC